Sequencing of this T cell receptor (beta chain) was carried out in a study of tumor-infiltrating lymphocytes in localized non-small cell lung cancer. The CDR3 length is 13 residues. Germline V lookup: CDR1 SEHNR, CDR2 FQNEAQ (reference sequence). The V end lost 5 bases, the J end lost 3 bases, and 10 bases lay between the germline ends. Repertoires were generated with immunoSEQ multiplex PCR, while TCRdb's copy carries only in-frame clones and drops some. The table records approximately 3,800 clones, 60% to 70% of them present only once. As regards this clone: The antigen is not known.

Findings of the study overall: Immunotypes IM1 and IM2 had similar TCR-derived T-cell fractions. TCRbeta sequencing showed higher T cell infiltration in tumors than uninvolved lung.

Specimen: uninvolved lung tissue not adjacent to the tumor. The TCR sequence derives from a human donor with non-small cell lung cancer. V is TRBV7-9 and J is TRBJ1-1; maybe TRBD1 (5 bases). CDR3: CASSQKGHTEAFF. DNA for the CDR3: TGTGCCAGCAGCCAAAAGGGGCACACTGAAGCTTTCTTT.